This T cell receptor beta chain came from a study of cytomegalovirus exposure and HLA in healthy donors. The PCR employed 60 Vbeta primers together with 13 Jbeta primers. Sequenced by immunoSEQ multiplex PCR; TCRdb stores in-frame clones only, minus some. This sample has around 280,000 clones; 70% to 90% occur once, and the top ten carry about 2%. The trim removed 2 bases at V and 14 bases at J, leaving 11 bases unmatched. Germline V gives CDR1 SGHDN, CDR2 FVKESK. The CDR3 is made up of 14 amino acids. The material sequenced was PBMCs. The chain combines TRBV14 with TRBJ2-1, with TRBD1 matching over 8 bases. The receptor's source is a young woman in good health and CMV-seronegative. Written as DNA, the CDR3 is TGTGCCAGCAGCCAAAGGGCACAGGGGGAAAAGAAGTTCTTC. Encoded protein: CASSQRAQGEKKFF.